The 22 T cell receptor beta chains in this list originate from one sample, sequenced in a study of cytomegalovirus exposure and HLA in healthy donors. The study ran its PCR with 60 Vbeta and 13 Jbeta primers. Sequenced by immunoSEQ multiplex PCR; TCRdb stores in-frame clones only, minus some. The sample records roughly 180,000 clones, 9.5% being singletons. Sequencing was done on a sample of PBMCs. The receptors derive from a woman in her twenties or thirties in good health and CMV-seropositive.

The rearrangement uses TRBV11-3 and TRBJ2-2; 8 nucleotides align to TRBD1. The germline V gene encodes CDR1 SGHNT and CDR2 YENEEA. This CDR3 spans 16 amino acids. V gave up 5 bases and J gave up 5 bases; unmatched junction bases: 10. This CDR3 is CASSQMGQAGTGELFF. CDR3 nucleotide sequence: TGTGCCAGCAGCCAGATGGGACAGGCGGGGACCGGGGAGCTGTTTTTT.

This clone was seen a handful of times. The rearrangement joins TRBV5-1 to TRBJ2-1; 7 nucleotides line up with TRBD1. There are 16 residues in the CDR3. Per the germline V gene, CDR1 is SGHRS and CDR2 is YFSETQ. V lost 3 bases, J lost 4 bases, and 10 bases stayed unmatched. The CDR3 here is CASSSSPGQQYNEQFF. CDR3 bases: TGCGCCAGCAGCTCGTCCCCGGGACAGCAATACAATGAGCAGTTCTTC.

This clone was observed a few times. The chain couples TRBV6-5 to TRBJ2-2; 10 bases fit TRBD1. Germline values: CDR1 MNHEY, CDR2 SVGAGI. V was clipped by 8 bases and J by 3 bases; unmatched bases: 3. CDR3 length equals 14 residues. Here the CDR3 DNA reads TGTGCCAGCGGACAGGGGGAATACACCGGGGAGCTGTTTTTT. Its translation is CASGQGEYTGELFF.

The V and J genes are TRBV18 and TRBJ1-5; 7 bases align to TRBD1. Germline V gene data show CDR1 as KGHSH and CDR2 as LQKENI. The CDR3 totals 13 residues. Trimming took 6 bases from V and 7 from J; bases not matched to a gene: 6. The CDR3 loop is CASSPQGDQPQHF. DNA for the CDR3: TGTGCCAGCTCCCCCCAGGGGGACCAGCCCCAGCATTTT.

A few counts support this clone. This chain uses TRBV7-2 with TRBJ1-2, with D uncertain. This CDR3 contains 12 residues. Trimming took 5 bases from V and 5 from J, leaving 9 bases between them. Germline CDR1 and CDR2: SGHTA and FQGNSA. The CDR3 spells CASSHQAYGYTF. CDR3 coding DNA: TGTGCCAGCAGCCATCAAGCGTATGGCTACACCTTC.

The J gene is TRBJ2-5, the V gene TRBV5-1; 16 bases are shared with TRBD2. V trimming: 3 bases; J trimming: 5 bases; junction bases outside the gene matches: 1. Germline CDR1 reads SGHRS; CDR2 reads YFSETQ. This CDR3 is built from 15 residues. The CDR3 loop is CASSSGLAGGETQYF. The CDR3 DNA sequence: TGCGCCAGCAGCTCGGGACTAGCGGGAGGGGAGACCCAGTACTTC.

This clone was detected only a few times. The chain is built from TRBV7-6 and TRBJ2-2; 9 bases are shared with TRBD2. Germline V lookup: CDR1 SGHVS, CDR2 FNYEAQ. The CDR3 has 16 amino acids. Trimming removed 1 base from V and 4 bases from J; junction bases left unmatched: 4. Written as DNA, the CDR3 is TGTGCCAGCAGCTTAGAAGTGACTAGCGGCACCGGGGAGCTGTTTTTT. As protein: CASSLEVTSGTGELFF.

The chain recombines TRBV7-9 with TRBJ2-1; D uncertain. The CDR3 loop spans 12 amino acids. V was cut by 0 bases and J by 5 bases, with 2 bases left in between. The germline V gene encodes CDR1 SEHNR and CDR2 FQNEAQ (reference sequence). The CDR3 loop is CASSLADNEQFF. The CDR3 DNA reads TGTGCCAGCAGCTTAGCCGACAATGAGCAGTTCTTC.

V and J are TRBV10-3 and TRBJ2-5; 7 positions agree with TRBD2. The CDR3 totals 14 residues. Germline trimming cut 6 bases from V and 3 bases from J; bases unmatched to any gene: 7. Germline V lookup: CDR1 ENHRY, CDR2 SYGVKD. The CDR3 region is CAIRVVRGEETQYF. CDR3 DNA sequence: TGTGCCATCAGAGTTGTCCGGGGGGAAGAGACCCAGTACTTC.

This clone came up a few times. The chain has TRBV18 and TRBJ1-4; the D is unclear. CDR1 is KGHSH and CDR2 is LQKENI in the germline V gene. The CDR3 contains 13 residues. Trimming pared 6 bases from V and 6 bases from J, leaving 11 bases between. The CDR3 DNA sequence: TGTGCCAGCTCTCCAGGCTTGGATGAAAAACTGTTTTTT. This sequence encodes CASSPGLDEKLFF.

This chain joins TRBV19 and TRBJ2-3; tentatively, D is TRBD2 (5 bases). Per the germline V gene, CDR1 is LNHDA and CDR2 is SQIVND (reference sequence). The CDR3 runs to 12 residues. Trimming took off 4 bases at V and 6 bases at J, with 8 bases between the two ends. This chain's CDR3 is CASSNGGDTQYF. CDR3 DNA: TGTGCCAGTAGTAATGGCGGGGATACGCAGTATTTT.

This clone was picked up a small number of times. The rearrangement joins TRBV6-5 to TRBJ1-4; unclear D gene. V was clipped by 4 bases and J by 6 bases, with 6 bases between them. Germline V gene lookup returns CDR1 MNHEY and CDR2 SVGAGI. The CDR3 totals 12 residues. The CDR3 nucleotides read TGTGCCAGCAGTTCCGGGGATGAAAAACTGTTTTTT. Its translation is CASSSGDEKLFF.

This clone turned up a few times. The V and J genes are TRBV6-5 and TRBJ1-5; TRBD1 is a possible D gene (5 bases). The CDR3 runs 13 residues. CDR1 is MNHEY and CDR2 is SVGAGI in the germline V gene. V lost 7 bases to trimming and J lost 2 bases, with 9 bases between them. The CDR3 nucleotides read TGTGCCAGCACGGGGGACCGCAATCAGCCCCAGCATTTT. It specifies CASTGDRNQPQHF.

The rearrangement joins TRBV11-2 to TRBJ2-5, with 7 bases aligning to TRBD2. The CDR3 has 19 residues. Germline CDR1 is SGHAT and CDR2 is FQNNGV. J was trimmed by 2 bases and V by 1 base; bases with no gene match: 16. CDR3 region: CASSLARSRGGRAQETQYF. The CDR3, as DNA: TGTGCCAGCAGCTTAGCCCGGTCTAGGGGCGGGAGAGCACAAGAGACCCAGTACTTC.

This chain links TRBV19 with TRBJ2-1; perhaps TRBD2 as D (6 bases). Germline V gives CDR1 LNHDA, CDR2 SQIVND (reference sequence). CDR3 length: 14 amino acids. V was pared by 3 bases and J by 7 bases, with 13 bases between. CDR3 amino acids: CASSMTGVLNEQFF. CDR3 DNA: TGTGCCAGTAGTATGACGGGGGTCCTAAATGAGCAGTTCTTC.

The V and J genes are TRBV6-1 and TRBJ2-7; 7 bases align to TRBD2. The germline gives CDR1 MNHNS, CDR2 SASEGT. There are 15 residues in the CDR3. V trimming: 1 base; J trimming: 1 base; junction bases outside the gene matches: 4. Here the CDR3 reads CASSEDSGKSYEQYF. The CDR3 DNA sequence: TGTGCCAGCAGTGAAGACAGCGGGAAATCCTACGAGCAGTACTTC.

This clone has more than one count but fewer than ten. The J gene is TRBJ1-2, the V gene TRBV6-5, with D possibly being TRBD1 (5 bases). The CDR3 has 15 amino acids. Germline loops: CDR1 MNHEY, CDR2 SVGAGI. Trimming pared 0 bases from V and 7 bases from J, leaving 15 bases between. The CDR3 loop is CASSYSTGASSGYTF. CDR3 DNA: TGTGCCAGCAGTTACTCTACTGGGGCATCGAGTGGCTACACCTTC.

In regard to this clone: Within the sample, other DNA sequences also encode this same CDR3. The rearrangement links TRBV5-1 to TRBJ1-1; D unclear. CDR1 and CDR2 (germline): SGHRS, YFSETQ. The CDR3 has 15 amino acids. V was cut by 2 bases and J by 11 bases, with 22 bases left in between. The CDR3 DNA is TGCGCCAGCAGCTTCACCCCGAGGACGGAGGTTGAGGCTTTCTTT. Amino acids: CASSFTPRTEVEAFF.

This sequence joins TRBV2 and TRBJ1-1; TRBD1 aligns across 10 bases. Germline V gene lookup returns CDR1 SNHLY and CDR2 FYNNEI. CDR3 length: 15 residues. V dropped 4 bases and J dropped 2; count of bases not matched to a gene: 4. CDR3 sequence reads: CASSGWTGGNTEAFF. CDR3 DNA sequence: TGTGCCAGCAGTGGGTGGACAGGGGGTAACACTGAAGCTTTCTTT.

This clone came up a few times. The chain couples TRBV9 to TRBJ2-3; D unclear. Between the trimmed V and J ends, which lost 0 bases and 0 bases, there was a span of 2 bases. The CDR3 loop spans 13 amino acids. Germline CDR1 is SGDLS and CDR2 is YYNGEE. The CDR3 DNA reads TGTGCCAGCAGCGTAGCGAGCACAGATACGCAGTATTTT. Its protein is CASSVASTDTQYF.

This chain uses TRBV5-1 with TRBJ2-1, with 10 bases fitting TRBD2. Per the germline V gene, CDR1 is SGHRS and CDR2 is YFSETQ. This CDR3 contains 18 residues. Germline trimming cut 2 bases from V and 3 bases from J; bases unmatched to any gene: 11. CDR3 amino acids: CASSLTESGRALYNEQFF. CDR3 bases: TGCGCCAGCAGCTTAACTGAGAGCGGGAGGGCTCTCTACAATGAGCAGTTCTTC.

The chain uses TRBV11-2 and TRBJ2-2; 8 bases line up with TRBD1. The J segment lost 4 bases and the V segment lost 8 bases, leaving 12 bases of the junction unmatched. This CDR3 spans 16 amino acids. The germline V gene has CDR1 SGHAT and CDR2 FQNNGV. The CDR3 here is CASPQGASLGTGELFF. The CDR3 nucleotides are TGTGCCAGCCCGCAGGGGGCTAGTCTGGGCACCGGGGAGCTGTTTTTT.